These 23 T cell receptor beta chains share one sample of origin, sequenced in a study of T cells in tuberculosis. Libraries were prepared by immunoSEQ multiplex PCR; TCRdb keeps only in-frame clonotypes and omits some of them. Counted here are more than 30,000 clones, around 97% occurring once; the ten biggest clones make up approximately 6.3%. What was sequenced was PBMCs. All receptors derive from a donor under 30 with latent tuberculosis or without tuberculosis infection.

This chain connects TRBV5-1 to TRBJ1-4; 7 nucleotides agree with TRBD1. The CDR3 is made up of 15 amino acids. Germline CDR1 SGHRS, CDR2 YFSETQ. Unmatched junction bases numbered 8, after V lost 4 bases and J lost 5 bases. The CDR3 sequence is CASSTTGAPNEKLFF. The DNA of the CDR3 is TGCGCCAGCAGCACAACAGGGGCGCCAAATGAAAAACTGTTTTTT.

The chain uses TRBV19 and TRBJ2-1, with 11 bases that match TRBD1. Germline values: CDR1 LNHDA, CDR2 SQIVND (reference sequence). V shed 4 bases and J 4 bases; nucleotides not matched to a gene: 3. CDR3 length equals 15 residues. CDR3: CASSTGTGGYNEQFF. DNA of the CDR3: TGTGCCAGTAGTACAGGGACAGGGGGGTACAATGAGCAGTTCTTC.

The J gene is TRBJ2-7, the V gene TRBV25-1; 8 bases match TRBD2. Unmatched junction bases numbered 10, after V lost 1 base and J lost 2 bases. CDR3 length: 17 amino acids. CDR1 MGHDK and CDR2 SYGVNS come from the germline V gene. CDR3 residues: CASSELKMAGGPYEQYF. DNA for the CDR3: TGTGCCAGCAGTGAATTGAAGATGGCGGGAGGACCCTACGAGCAGTACTTC.

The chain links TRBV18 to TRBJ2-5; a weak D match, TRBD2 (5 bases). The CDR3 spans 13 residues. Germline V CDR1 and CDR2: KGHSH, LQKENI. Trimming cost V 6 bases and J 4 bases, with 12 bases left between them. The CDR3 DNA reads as TGTGCCAGCTCCTCGGAGCTAGCAGAGACCCAGTACTTC. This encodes CASSSELAETQYF.

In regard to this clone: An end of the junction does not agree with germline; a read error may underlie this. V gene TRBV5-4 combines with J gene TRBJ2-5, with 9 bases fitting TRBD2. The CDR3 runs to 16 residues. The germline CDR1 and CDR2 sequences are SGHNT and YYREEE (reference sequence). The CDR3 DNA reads TGTGCCAGTAGCTTGGGTTCCTTAGCGGGGGAAGAGACCCAGTACTTC. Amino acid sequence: CASSLGSLAGEETQYF.

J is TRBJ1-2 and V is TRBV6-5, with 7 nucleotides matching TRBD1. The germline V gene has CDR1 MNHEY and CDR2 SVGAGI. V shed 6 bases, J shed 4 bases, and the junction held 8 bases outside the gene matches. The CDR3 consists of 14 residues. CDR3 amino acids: CASRDPTGSYGYTF. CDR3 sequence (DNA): TGTGCCAGCAGAGACCCGACAGGGAGCTATGGCTACACCTTC.

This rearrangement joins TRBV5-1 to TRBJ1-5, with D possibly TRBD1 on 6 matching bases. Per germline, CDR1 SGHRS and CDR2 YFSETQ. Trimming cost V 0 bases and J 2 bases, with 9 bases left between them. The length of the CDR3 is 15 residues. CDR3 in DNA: TGCGCCAGCAGCTTGGTCCCAGGGGGCAATCAGCCCCAGCATTTT. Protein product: CASSLVPGGNQPQHF.

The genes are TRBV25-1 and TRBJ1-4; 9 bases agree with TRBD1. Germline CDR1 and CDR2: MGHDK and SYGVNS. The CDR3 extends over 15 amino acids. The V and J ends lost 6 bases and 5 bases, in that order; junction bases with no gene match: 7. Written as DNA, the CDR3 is TGTGCCAGCAGCCAAAGTACAGGGGGCAATGAAAAACTGTTTTTT. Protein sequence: CASSQSTGGNEKLFF.

The chain's CDR3 is CASSSGESGYTF. CDR3 sequence (DNA): TGTGCCAGCAGCTCGGGGGAATCGGGCTACACCTTC. The rearrangement joins TRBV7-8 to TRBJ1-2, with D possibly matching TRBD1 (5 bases). The CDR3 has 12 residues. Per the germline V gene, CDR1 is SGHVS and CDR2 is FQNEAQ. V was shortened by 4 bases and J by 8 bases, with 11 bases between the two germline ends.

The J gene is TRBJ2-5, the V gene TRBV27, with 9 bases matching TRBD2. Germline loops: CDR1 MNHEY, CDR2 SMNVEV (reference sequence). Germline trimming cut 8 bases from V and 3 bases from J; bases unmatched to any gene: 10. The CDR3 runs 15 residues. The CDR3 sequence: CASGRGGAREETQYF. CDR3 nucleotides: TGTGCCAGCGGTCGCGGGGGGGCTAGGGAAGAGACCCAGTACTTC.

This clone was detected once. CDR3 protein: CASSPPRLAKSTDTQYF. For the CDR3, the DNA is TGTGCCAGCTCACCCCCAAGACTAGCAAAGAGCACAGATACGCAGTATTTT. The genes are TRBV18 and TRBJ2-3; 7 bases line up with TRBD2. Looked up from germline, CDR1 is KGHSH and CDR2 is LQKENI. This CDR3 has 17 amino acids. With V trimmed by 3 bases and J by 0 bases, 9 bases remained unmatched.

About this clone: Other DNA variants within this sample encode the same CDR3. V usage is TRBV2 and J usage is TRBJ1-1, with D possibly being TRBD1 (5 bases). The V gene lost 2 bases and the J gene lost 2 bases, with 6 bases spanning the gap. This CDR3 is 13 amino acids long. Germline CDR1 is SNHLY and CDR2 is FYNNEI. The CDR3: CASSEQGNTEAFF. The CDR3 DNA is TGTGCCAGCAGTGAACAGGGTAACACTGAAGCTTTCTTT. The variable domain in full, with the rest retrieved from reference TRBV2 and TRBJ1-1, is EPEVTQTPSHQVTQMGQEVILRCVPISNHLYFYWYRQILGQKVEFLVSFYNNEISEKSEIFDDQFSVERPDGSNFTLKIRSTKLEDSAMYFCASSEQGNTEAFFGQGTRLTVV.

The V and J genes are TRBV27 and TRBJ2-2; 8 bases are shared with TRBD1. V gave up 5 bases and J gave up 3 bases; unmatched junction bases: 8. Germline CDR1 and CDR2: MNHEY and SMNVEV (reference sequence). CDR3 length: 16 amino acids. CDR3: CASSPQGAFHTGELFF. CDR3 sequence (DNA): TGTGCCAGCAGTCCTCAGGGGGCCTTCCACACCGGGGAGCTGTTTTTT.

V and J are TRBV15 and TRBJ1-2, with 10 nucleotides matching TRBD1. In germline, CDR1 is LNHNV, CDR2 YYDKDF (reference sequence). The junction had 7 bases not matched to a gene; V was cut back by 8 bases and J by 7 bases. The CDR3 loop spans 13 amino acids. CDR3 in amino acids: CATGDRGFPGYTF. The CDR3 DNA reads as TGTGCCACCGGGGACAGGGGATTTCCTGGCTACACCTTC.

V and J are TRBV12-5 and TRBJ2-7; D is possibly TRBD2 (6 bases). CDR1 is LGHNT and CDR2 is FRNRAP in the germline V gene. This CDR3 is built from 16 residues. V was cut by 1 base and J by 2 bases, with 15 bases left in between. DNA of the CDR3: TGTGCTAGTGGTTTGGGCTCCGGGACTCGGACCTACGAGCAGTACTTC. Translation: CASGLGSGTRTYEQYF.

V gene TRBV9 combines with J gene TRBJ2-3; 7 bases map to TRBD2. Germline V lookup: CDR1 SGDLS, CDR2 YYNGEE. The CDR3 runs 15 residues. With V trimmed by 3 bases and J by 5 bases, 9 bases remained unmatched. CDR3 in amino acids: CASSALAGEGDTQYF. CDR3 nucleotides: TGTGCCAGCAGCGCCTTAGCCGGGGAGGGAGATACGCAGTATTTT.

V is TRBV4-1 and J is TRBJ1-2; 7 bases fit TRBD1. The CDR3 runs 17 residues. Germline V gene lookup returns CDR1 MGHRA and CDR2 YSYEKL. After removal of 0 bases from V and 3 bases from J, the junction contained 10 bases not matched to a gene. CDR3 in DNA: TGCGCCAGCAGCCAAGACCTACAGGGGTGGGAGGACTATGGCTACACCTTC. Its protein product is CASSQDLQGWEDYGYTF.

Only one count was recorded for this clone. The DNA of the CDR3 is TGTGCCAGCAGCCTCAATTCGGTTGGTACTGAAGCTTTCTTT. Translation: CASSLNSVGTEAFF. The rearrangement joins TRBV9 to TRBJ1-1, with D unresolved. CDR1 and CDR2 (germline): SGDLS, YYNGEE. This CDR3 region has 14 residues. V lost 4 bases and J lost 5, with 15 bases in between. The variable domain in full, completed from reference TRBV9 and TRBJ1-1, reads DSGVTQTPKHLITATGQRVTLRCSPRSGDLSVYWYQQSLDQGLQFLIQYYNGEERAKGNILERFSAQQFPDLHSELNLSSLELGDSALYFCASSLNSVGTEAFFGQGTRLTVV.

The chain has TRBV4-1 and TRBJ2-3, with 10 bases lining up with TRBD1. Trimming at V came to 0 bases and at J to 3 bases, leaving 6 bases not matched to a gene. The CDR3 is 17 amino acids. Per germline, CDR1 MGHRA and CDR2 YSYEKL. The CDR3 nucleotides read TGCGCCAGCAGCCAAGATGGGGGACAGGGGTTGACAGATACGCAGTATTTT. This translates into CASSQDGGQGLTDTQYF.

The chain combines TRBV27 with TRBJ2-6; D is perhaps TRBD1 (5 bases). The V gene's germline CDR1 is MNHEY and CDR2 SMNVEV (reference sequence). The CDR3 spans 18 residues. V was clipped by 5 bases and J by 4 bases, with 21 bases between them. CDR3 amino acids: CASSPRAGIMSGANVLTF. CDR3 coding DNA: TGTGCCAGCAGTCCCAGGGCAGGTATTATGAGCGGGGCCAACGTCCTGACTTTC.

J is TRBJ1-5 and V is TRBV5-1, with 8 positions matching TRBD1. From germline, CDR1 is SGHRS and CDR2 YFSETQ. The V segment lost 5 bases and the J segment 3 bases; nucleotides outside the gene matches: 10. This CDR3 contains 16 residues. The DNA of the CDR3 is TGCGCCAGCAGTGAAAGAAGCAGGGGGCTCAATCAGCCCCAGCATTTT. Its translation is CASSERSRGLNQPQHF.

The CDR3 is CASSTGQGHFILNTEAFF. The CDR3, as DNA: TGTGCCAGCAGCACGGGACAGGGCCACTTTATTTTGAACACTGAAGCTTTCTTT. The chain carries TRBV2 and TRBJ1-1, with 9 bases lining up with TRBD1. CDR1 and CDR2 from the germline V gene are SNHLY and FYNNEI. The ends lost 6 bases at V and 0 bases at J; junction bases unmatched: 14. The CDR3 is 18 amino acids.

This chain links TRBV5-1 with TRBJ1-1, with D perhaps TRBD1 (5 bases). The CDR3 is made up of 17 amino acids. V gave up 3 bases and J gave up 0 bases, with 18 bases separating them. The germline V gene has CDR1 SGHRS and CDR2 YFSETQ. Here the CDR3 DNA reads TGCGCCAGCAGCTCCGGGGGTGGAGACGTATTGAACACTGAAGCTTTCTTT. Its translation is CASSSGGGDVLNTEAFF.